This T cell receptor (beta chain) was recovered during a study of shared clonotypes between healthy human individuals. Study-level findings and limits: In contrast to clonotypes shared by all four donors, non-shared clonotypes had lower generation probabilities.

Method: immunoSEQ multiplex PCR; TCRdb's copy keeps in-frame clones and lacks some. The table includes roughly 2.6 million clones, roughly nine tenths detected once. V lost 0 bases, J lost 6 bases, and 10 bases lay in between. The CDR3 loop spans 14 amino acids. Looked up from germline, CDR1 is SGDLS and CDR2 is YYNGEE. Comments on this clone: What it recognizes is unknown.

The TCR was taken from a man between 18 and 29 years old in good health. The sample taken for sequencing was naive CD4+ T cells sorted from blood. Indicated subset: CD45RA+ positively selected. The rearrangement joins TRBV9 to TRBJ1-5; possibly TRBD1 for D (5 bases). The CDR3 loop reads CASSVGGFGQPQHF. The CDR3 coding sequence is TGTGCCAGCAGCGTAGGGGGGTTCGGTCAGCCCCAGCATTTT.